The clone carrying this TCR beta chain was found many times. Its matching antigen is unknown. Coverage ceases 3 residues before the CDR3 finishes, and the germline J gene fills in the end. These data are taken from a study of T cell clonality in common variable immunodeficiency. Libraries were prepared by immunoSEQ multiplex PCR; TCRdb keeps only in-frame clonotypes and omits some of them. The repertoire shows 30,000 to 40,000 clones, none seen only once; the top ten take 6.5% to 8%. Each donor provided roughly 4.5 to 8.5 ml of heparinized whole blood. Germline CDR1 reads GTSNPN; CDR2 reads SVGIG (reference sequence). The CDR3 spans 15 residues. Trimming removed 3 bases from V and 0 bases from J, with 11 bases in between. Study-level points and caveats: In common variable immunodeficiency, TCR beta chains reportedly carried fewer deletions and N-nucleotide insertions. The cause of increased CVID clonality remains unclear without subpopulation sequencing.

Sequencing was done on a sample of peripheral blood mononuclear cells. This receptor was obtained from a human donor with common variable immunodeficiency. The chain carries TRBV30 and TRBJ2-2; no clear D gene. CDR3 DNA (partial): TGTGCCTGGAGGATTGAGAGCCCGAACACCGGGGAG. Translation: CAWRIESPNTGE. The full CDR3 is CAWRIESPNTGELFF.